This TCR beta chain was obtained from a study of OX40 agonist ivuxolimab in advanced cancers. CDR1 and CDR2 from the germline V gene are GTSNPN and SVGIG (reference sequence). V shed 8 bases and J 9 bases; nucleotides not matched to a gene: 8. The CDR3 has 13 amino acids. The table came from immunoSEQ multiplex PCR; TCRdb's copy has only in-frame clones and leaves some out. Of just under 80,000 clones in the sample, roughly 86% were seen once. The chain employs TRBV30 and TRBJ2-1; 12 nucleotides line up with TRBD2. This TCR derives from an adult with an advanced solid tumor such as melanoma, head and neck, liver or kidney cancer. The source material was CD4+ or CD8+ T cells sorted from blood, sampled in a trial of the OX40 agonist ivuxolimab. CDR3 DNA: TGTGCCCATAGGACTAGCGGGAACCTTGAGCAGTTCTTC. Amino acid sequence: CAHRTSGNLEQFF.